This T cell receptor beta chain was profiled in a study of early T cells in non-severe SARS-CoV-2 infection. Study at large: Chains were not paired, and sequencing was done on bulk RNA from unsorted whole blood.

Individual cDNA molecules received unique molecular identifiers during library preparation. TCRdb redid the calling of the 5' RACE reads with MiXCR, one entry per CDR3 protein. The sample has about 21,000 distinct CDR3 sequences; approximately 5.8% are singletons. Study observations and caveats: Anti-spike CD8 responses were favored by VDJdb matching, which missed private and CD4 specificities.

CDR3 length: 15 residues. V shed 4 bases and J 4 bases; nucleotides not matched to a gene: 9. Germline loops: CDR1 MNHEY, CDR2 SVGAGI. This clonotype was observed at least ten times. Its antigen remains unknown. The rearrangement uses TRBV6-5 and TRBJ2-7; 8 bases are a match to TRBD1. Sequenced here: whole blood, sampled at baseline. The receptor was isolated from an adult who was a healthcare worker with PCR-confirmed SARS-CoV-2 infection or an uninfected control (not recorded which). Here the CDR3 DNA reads TGTGCCAGCAGTTCCCACCAGGGGGCGGTTTACGAGCAGTACTTC. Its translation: CASSSHQGAVYEQYF.